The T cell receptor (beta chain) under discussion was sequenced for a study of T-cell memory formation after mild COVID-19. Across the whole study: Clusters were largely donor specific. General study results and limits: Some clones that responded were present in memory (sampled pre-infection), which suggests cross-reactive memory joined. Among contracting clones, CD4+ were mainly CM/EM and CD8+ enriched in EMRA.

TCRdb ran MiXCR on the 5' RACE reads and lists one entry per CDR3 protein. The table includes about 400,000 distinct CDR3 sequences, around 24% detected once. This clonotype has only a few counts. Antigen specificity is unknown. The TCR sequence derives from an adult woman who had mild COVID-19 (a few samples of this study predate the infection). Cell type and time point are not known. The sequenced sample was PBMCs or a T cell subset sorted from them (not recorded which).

CDR3 residues: CATSPKGGTNEKLFF. The CDR3 bases are TGTGCCACCAGCCCTAAAGGGGGCACTAATGAAAAACTGTTTTTT. The V call is TRBV15, the J call TRBJ1-4; the match to TRBD1 covers 7 bases. CDR1 LNHNV and CDR2 YYDKDF come from the germline V gene (reference sequence). The CDR3 runs 15 residues. The V and J ends lost 5 bases and 2 bases, in that order; junction bases with no gene match: 5.